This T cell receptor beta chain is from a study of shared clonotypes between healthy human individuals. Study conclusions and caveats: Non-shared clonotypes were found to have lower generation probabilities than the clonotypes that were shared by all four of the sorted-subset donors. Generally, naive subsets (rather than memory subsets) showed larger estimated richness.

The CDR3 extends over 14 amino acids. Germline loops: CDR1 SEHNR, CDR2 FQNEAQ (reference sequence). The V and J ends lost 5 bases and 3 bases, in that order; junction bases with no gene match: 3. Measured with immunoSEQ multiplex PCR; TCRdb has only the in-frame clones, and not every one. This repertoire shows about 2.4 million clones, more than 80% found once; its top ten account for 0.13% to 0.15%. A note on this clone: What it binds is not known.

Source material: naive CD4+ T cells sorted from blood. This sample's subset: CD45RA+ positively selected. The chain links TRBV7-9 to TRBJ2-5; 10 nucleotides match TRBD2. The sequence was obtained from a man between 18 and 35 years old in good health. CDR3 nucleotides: TGTGCCAGCAGCCAGGGACTAGCGAAAGAGACCCAGTACTTC. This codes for CASSQGLAKETQYF.